Listed here are 15 T cell receptor beta chains from one sample, sequenced in a study of T cell changes during pregnancy in multiple sclerosis. TCRdb keeps only in-frame clones here, not all; method: immunoSEQ multiplex PCR. The repertoire holds 45,000 to 70,000 clones, with 90% to 95% as singletons. This specimen was peripheral blood, taken in the third trimester of pregnancy. The receptors stem from a female donor in good health, enrolled as a control in a pregnancy study.

The rearrangement links TRBV4-1 to TRBJ1-2; 7 nucleotides line up with TRBD1. CDR1 MGHRA and CDR2 YSYEKL come from the germline V gene. This CDR3 is built from 15 residues. V shed 4 bases and J 5 bases; nucleotides not matched to a gene: 10. The CDR3 sequence is CASSPSGQSIYGYTF. The CDR3 bases are TGCGCCAGCAGCCCCTCGGGACAGTCAATATATGGCTACACCTTC.

The chain carries TRBV7-3 and TRBJ2-3; 8 nucleotides agree with TRBD1. Germline lookup yields CDR1 SGHTA and CDR2 FQGTGA. V gave up 5 bases and J gave up 0 bases; unmatched junction bases: 4. The CDR3 runs 15 residues. CDR3 DNA sequence: TGTGCCAGCAGCCGGGGACAGGCTAGCACAGATACGCAGTATTTT. Translation gives CASSRGQASTDTQYF.

The rearrangement links TRBV7-4 to TRBJ1-2; 7 positions agree with TRBD1. V was clipped by 4 bases and J by 3 bases; unmatched bases: 11. The CDR3 is 16 residues long. The germline V gene encodes CDR1 SGHVT and CDR2 SQSDAQ. The CDR3 spells CASSSGQVKVYYGYTF. In DNA, the CDR3 is TGTGCCAGCAGCTCTGGACAGGTGAAGGTCTACTATGGCTACACCTTC.

The J gene is TRBJ2-7, the V gene TRBV5-4, with 9 bases that match TRBD2. Germline loops: CDR1 SGHNT, CDR2 YYREEE (reference sequence). The V segment lost 5 bases and the J segment 6 bases; nucleotides outside the gene matches: 9. The CDR3 extends over 14 amino acids. This chain's CDR3 is CASSARTSDGEQYF. CDR3 sequence (DNA): TGTGCCAGCAGTGCCCGGACTAGCGACGGCGAGCAGTACTTC. Using reference TRBV5-4 and TRBJ2-7 for the parts outside the CDR3, the full variable domain is ETGVTQSPTHLIKTRGQQVTLRCSSQSGHNTVSWYQQALGQGPQFIFQYYREEENGRGNFPPRFSGLQFPNYSSELNVNALELDDSALYLCASSARTSDGEQYFGPGTRLTVT.

The V gene is TRBV12-2, the J gene TRBJ1-1; TRBD1 was called by the table and not checked on the DNA. TRBV12-2 is recorded as a pseudogene. There are 15 residues in the CDR3. Written as DNA, the CDR3 is TGTGCAAGTCGTTGGGACAGGGGGCATAACACTGAAGCTTTCTTT. Translated, it gives CASRWDRGHNTEAFF.

The chain recombines TRBV9 with TRBJ1-4; D remains ambiguous. The CDR3 is 13 residues long. Germline CDR1 SGDLS, CDR2 YYNGEE. Trimming shortened V by 3 bases and J by 4 bases, and 7 bases separated the two germline ends. CDR3 protein: CASSGSHNEKLFF. The DNA for the CDR3 is TGTGCCAGCAGCGGAAGCCATAATGAAAAACTGTTTTTT.

J is TRBJ1-2 and V is TRBV28, with no clear D. Germline-derived CDR1 and CDR2 are MDHEN and SYDVKM. V lost 10 bases to trimming and J lost 2 bases, with 14 bases between them. This CDR3 has 13 residues. The CDR3 DNA reads TGTGCCACCAACTTACGGGAAAACTATGGCTACACCTTC. Amino acids: CATNLRENYGYTF.

V gene TRBV10-3 combines with J gene TRBJ2-2; 12 bases are shared with TRBD2. The germline CDR1 and CDR2 sequences are ENHRY and SYGVKD. V lost 6 bases and J lost 4; bases outside the gene matches: 3. The CDR3 length is 15 residues. CDR3 sequence reads: CAIRRTSGITGELFF. The CDR3 region has the DNA TGTGCCATCAGGAGGACTAGCGGGATCACCGGGGAGCTGTTTTTT.

The chain carries TRBV7-3 and TRBJ2-1, with 7 bases fitting TRBD2. This CDR3 spans 16 amino acids. The V segment lost 4 bases and the J segment 0 bases; nucleotides outside the gene matches: 6. The germline V gene has CDR1 SGHTA and CDR2 FQGTGA. The CDR3, as DNA: TGTGCCAGCAGCTACAGAACTAGCGCCTCCTACAATGAGCAGTTCTTC. It specifies CASSYRTSASYNEQFF.

This chain joins TRBV15 and TRBJ1-4, with 11 bases aligning to TRBD1. Unmatched junction bases numbered 4, after V lost 2 bases and J lost 8 bases. CDR1 and CDR2 from the germline V gene are LNHNV and YYDKDF (reference sequence). CDR3 length: 15 residues. In nucleotides, the CDR3 is TGTGCCACCAGCAGAAGGACAGGGGGCGAGGAAAAACTGTTTTTT. Encoded protein: CATSRRTGGEEKLFF. Filled out from reference TRBV15 and TRBJ1-4, the complete variable domain reads DAMVIQNPRYQVTQFGKPVTLSCSQTLNHNVMYWYQQKSSQAPKLLFHYYDKDFNNEADTPDNFQSRRPNTSFCFLDIRSPGLGDTAMYLCATSRRTGGEEKLFFGSGTQLSVL.

This chain joins TRBV6-6 and TRBJ2-7; D is perhaps TRBD2 (7 bases). This CDR3 has 13 residues. Between the trimmed V and J ends, which lost 3 bases and 7 bases, there was a span of 13 bases. Germline CDR1 and CDR2: MNHNY and SVGAGI (reference sequence). Here the CDR3 reads CASSYPGRGEQYF. CDR3 DNA sequence: TGTGCCAGCAGTTATCCGGGGAGGGGGGAGCAGTACTTC.

The chain has TRBV10-3 and TRBJ2-5; 7 bases line up with TRBD1. This CDR3 comprises 16 residues. V gave up 3 bases and J gave up 5 bases; unmatched junction bases: 12. Germline CDR1 is ENHRY and CDR2 is SYGVKD. The CDR3 is CAISDSSTGPSETQYF. CDR3 bases: TGTGCCATCAGTGATTCCTCGACAGGGCCGTCCGAGACCCAGTACTTC.

This clone was counted a single time. The chain links TRBV7-2 to TRBJ2-2; D is perhaps TRBD2 (5 bases). Trimming removed 6 bases at V and 4 bases at J, with 15 bases between. Germline CDR1 is SGHTA and CDR2 is FQGNSA. The CDR3 has 15 residues. The CDR3 spells CASRRVSVVTGELFF. The DNA of the CDR3 is TGTGCCAGCAGGCGGGTCTCTGTTGTCACCGGGGAGCTGTTTTTT. The full variable domain, its missing parts supplied by reference TRBV7-2 and TRBJ2-2, is GAGVSQSPSNKVTEKGKDVELRCDPISGHTALYWYRQSLGQGLEFLIYFQGNSAPDKSGLPSDRFSAERTGGSVSTLTIQRTQQEDSAVYLCASRRVSVVTGELFFGEGSRLTVL.

The chain links TRBV11-2 to TRBJ2-5; TRBD2 matches 8 bases. Losses at the gene ends were 5 bases for V and 1 base for J; bases not matched to a gene: 9. CDR1 is SGHAT, CDR2 FQNNGV, per germline. This CDR3 is built from 16 residues. The CDR3 DNA sequence: TGTGCCAGCAGCCCGGGGGGGGCGAACCTCCAAGAGACCCAGTACTTC. It codes for CASSPGGANLQETQYF.

The chain links TRBV6-1 to TRBJ2-7; 7 bases are a match to TRBD1. This CDR3 is 15 amino acids long. CDR1 and CDR2 (germline): MNHNS, SASEGT. With 6 bases clipped from V and 2 bases from J, the junction kept 10 bases outside the gene matches. Written as DNA, the CDR3 is TGTGCCAGCAGATCCCGGGACAGTCAGGCCTACGAGCAGTACTTC. As protein: CASRSRDSQAYEQYF.